The clone carrying this T cell receptor beta chain was counted many times. The source of the sample is a study of human T cells and chemical hapten exposure. CDR1 and CDR2 from the germline V gene are SQVTM and ANQGSEA. The CDR3 length is 12 residues. Trimming cost V 7 bases and J 1 base, with 11 bases left between them. This sample's time point: patch test 1, 2 weeks after DPC sensitization. Sample treatment: therapeutic diphenylcyclopropenone sensitization with weekly scalp DPC. Alopecia patients between 18 and 70 years old and suitable for DPC were used as donors. Individual cDNA molecules had unique molecular identifiers attached to them by the library. Original data processing: The median was around 89,000 TCRs per sample, ranging 23,224 to 690,600. TCRdb re-called the RACE reads through MiXCR, storing one row per CDR3 protein. The authors' filters were not applied to this entry. This sample yields over 85,000 distinct CDR3 sequences, of which 9.5% to 15% are seen a single time; less than 2.5% belongs to the top ten.

The sequence came from a middle-aged woman with alopecia areata. Some clones in this sample may be carry-over from other donors' samples. This specimen consisted of whole blood, obtained in connection with sensitization to the hapten diphenylcyclopropenone (DPC). V gene TRBV29-1 combines with J gene TRBJ2-7; no firm D call. The CDR3 is CSGRSPSYEQYF. CDR3 DNA sequence: TGCAGCGGGAGATCCCCTTCCTACGAGCAGTACTTC.